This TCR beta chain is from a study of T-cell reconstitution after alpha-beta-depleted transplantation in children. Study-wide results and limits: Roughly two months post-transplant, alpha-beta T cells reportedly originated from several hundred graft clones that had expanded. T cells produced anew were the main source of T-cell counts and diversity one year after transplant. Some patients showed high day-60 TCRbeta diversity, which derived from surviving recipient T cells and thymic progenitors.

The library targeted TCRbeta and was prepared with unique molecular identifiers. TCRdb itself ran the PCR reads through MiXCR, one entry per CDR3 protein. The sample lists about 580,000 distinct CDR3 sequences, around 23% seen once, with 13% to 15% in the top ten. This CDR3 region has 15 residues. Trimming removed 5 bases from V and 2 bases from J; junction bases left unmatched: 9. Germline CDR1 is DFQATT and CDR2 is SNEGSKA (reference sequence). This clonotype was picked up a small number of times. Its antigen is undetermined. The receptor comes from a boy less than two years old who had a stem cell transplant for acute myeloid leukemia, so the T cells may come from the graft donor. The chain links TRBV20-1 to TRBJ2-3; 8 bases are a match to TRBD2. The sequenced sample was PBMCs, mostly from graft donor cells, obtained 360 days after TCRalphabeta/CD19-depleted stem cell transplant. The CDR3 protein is CSARSGGLLTDTQYF. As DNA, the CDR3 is TGCAGTGCTCGCAGCGGGGGCCTCCTCACAGATACGCAGTATTTT.